One sample yielded the 16 T cell receptor beta chains listed below, sequenced in a study of T cells in localized non-small cell lung cancer. TCRdb's copy holds only in-frame clones and misses some; the assay was immunoSEQ multiplex PCR. Of some 30,000 clones listed, 91% were seen once; the top ten hold under 6.5%. The sample was PBMCs, taken before any cancer treatment. These receptors originate from a man between 35 and 75 years old with stage II lung adenocarcinoma.

The chain uses TRBV5-1 and TRBJ2-7; maybe TRBD2 (5 bases). CDR3 length: 12 residues. Per germline, CDR1 SGHRS and CDR2 YFSETQ. V dropped 2 bases and J dropped 6 bases, with 9 bases sitting between them. As DNA, the CDR3 is TGCGCCAGCAGCTTAGATGAGGGCGAGCAGTACTTC. It translates to CASSLDEGEQYF.

The J gene is TRBJ2-7, the V gene TRBV19, with 8 nucleotides matching TRBD1. J was trimmed by 4 bases and V by 1 base; bases with no gene match: 0. Germline CDR1 reads LNHDA; CDR2 reads SQIVND (reference sequence). The CDR3 is 13 amino acids. CDR3 amino acids: CASSIGQGYEQYF. CDR3 sequence (DNA): TGTGCCAGTAGTATAGGACAGGGGTACGAGCAGTACTTC.

The chain combines TRBV11-3 with TRBJ2-1, with a tentative D call TRBD2 (6 bases). The germline CDR1 and CDR2 sequences are SGHNT and YENEEA. The CDR3 runs 13 residues. The V gene lost 6 bases and the J gene lost 5 bases, with 11 bases spanning the gap. The CDR3 reads CASSLKRDNEQFF. In nucleotides, the CDR3 is TGTGCCAGCAGTCTCAAGCGGGACAATGAGCAGTTCTTC.

This clone has a single count. The rearrangement uses TRBV15 and TRBJ2-3; 10 bases are shared with TRBD2. The V gene's germline CDR1 is LNHNV and CDR2 YYDKDF (reference sequence). V was pared by 0 bases and J by 3 bases, with 3 bases of the junction left unmatched. CDR3 length: 16 residues. The CDR3 nucleotides are TGTGCCACCAGCAGAGAAGCTAGCGGGAGAACAGATACGCAGTATTTT. This gives the protein CATSREASGRTDTQYF.

The V and J genes are TRBV7-9 and TRBJ1-2, with 7 bases that match TRBD1. J lost 8 bases, V lost 1 base, and 10 bases had no gene match. The CDR3 has 15 residues. Germline V CDR1 and CDR2: SEHNR, FQNEAQ (reference sequence). The CDR3 DNA follows: TGTGCCAGCAGCTTAGATGGGGGACAGCTAAAAGGCTACACCTTC. This sequence encodes CASSLDGGQLKGYTF.

The J gene is TRBJ2-1, the V gene TRBV27; 9 bases agree with TRBD2. The CDR3 is made up of 14 amino acids. Germline CDR1 reads MNHEY; CDR2 reads SMNVEV (reference sequence). V was pared by 7 bases and J by 2 bases, with 3 bases of the junction left unmatched. The CDR3 here is CASTVAGAYNEQFF. DNA of the CDR3: TGTGCCAGCACCGTAGCGGGAGCCTACAATGAGCAGTTCTTC.

The rearrangement links TRBV5-1 to TRBJ2-1, with D unresolved. The CDR3 has 16 residues. The germline CDR1 and CDR2 sequences are SGHRS and YFSETQ. Trimming took 0 bases from V and 6 from J, leaving 16 bases between them. The CDR3 coding sequence is TGCGCCAGCAGCTTGGGTCCCCCATCCCTAGGCAATGAGCAGTTCTTC. It is translated as CASSLGPPSLGNEQFF.

The V and J genes are TRBV7-3 and TRBJ2-5; 14 positions match TRBD2. Trimming removed 2 bases from V and 2 bases from J; junction bases left unmatched: 7. Germline assignment: CDR1 SGHTA and CDR2 FQGTGA. The CDR3 runs to 18 residues. As DNA, the CDR3 is TGTGCCAGCAGCTTAGTCGGGACTAGCGGGAGTGGGCAAGAGACCCAGTACTTC. Residues: CASSLVGTSGSGQETQYF.

This rearrangement joins TRBV27 to TRBJ2-2; D remains unclear. Trimming shortened V by 7 bases and J by 4 bases, and 16 bases separated the two germline ends. Per the germline V gene, CDR1 is MNHEY and CDR2 is SMNVEV (reference sequence). The CDR3 has 15 residues. The CDR3 bases are TGTGCCAGCAAAGTAAGGGTGTCGGTCACCGGGGAGCTGTTTTTT. It translates to CASKVRVSVTGELFF.

A few counts support this clone. This sequence joins TRBV7-9 and TRBJ1-4; 7 bases map to TRBD1. The CDR3 covers 14 residues. Germline CDR1 is SEHNR and CDR2 is FQNEAQ (reference sequence). J lost 7 bases, V lost 1 base, and 3 bases had no gene match. The DNA for the CDR3 is TGTGCCAGCAGCTTAGAGGGGGCGAGTGAAAAACTGTTTTTT. Its translation: CASSLEGASEKLFF.

This chain joins TRBV28 and TRBJ1-3; 12 bases agree with TRBD1. V was clipped by 3 bases and J by 1 base; unmatched bases: 13. Germline V CDR1 and CDR2: MDHEN, SYDVKM. The CDR3 consists of 20 residues. The CDR3 DNA reads TGTGCCAGCAGTTTTTCCCCCGGGACAGGGGGCCAACTTTCTGGAAACACCATATATTTT. Translated, it gives CASSFSPGTGGQLSGNTIYF.

This clone appeared a single time. The chain has TRBV5-4 and TRBJ1-2; D not certain. CDR3 length: 13 residues. Trimming removed 4 bases from V and 7 bases from J, with 14 bases in between. Germline CDR1 SGHNT, CDR2 YYREEE (reference sequence). This CDR3 is CASSHPHGIGYTF. DNA of the CDR3: TGTGCCAGCAGCCATCCTCATGGGATTGGCTACACCTTC. Based on the CDR3 plus reference TRBV5-4 and TRBJ1-2, the full variable domain is ETGVTQSPTHLIKTRGQQVTLRCSSQSGHNTVSWYQQALGQGPQFIFQYYREEENGRGNFPPRFSGLQFPNYSSELNVNALELDDSALYLCASSHPHGIGYTFGSGTRLTVV.

This clone has just a few counts. This chain uses TRBV28 with TRBJ1-5, with 7 bases identical to TRBD1. The CDR3 length is 15 residues. Germline-derived CDR1 and CDR2 are MDHEN and SYDVKM. Trimming at V came to 5 bases and at J to 2 bases, leaving 6 bases not matched to a gene. CDR3 nucleotide sequence: TGTGCCAGCAGTATACGACAGGGAGGCAATCAGCCCCAGCATTTT. This translates into CASSIRQGGNQPQHF.

The gene calls are TRBV7-8 and TRBJ2-4, with D possibly TRBD2 on 5 matching bases. The CDR3 has 15 amino acids. CDR1 is SGHVS and CDR2 is FQNEAQ in the germline V gene. V was pared by 4 bases and J by 2 bases, with 12 bases between. CDR3 region: CASSSARVTKNIQYF. The CDR3 nucleotides read TGTGCCAGCAGCTCCGCGAGGGTAACCAAAAACATTCAGTACTTC.

The genes are TRBV18 and TRBJ2-1, with 8 bases aligning to TRBD2. Germline V gene sequence: CDR1 KGHSH, CDR2 LQKENI. Trimming took 6 bases from V and 6 from J; bases not matched to a gene: 10. This CDR3 has 15 residues. CDR3 in amino acids: CASSPTTSAGNEQFF. CDR3 in DNA: TGTGCCAGCTCCCCGACGACTAGCGCAGGCAATGAGCAGTTCTTC. The whole variable domain, remainder taken from reference TRBV18 and TRBJ2-1, is NAGVMQNPRHLVRRRGQEARLRCSPMKGHSHVYWYRQLPEEGLKFMVYLQKENIIDESGMPKERFSAEFPKEGPSILRIQQVVRGDSAAYFCASSPTTSAGNEQFFGPGTRLTVL.

Here the CDR3 DNA reads TGTGCCAGCAGTTTCCAGGGGGCGTACGAGCAGTACTTC. It codes for CASSFQGAYEQYF. V usage is TRBV28 and J usage is TRBJ2-7, with 8 bases aligning to TRBD1. The germline V gene encodes CDR1 MDHEN and CDR2 SYDVKM. This CDR3 is built from 13 residues. V lost 3 bases and J lost 4; bases outside the gene matches: 2. Using reference TRBV28 and TRBJ2-7 for the parts outside the CDR3, the full variable domain is DVKVTQSSRYLVKRTGEKVFLECVQDMDHENMFWYRQDPGLGLRLIYFSYDVKMKEKGDIPEGYSVSREKKERFSLILESASTNQTSMYLCASSFQGAYEQYFGPGTRLTVT.